This T cell receptor (beta chain) was captured by sequencing in a study of early T cells in non-severe SARS-CoV-2 infection. Trimming cost V 1 base and J 4 bases; bases outside gene matches: 3. The CDR3 covers 15 residues. Germline loops: CDR1 LGHDT, CDR2 YNNKEL (reference sequence). Attached unique molecular identifiers marked individual cDNA molecules. TCRdb processed the 5' RACE reads anew with MiXCR; each CDR3 protein has one entry. The sample has tens of thousands of distinct CDR3 sequences, 10% to 15% seen once; the top ten hold roughly 6%. The specimen was whole blood. The source of this sequence is an adult who was a healthcare worker with PCR-confirmed SARS-CoV-2 infection or an uninfected control (not recorded which). The rearrangement uses TRBV3-1 and TRBJ1-5, with TRBD1 identical over 8 bases. In DNA form, the CDR3 reads TGTGCCAGCAGCCAAGCCGGGACAGGTAATCAGCCCCAGCATTTT. Protein product: CASSQAGTGNQPQHF.